This TCR beta chain was sequenced during a study of OX40 agonist ivuxolimab in advanced cancers. Findings and caveats of the study: Antigen specificity remained undetermined for the expanded peripheral T cells. A proportion of nonresponders additionally exhibited low normalized T-cell clonal expansion.

Of note for this clone: Its antigen is not known.

CDR3 size: 13 residues. The germline V and J ends were trimmed by 6 bases and 2 bases, with 11 bases remaining between them. Germline V gene data show CDR1 as MNHNS and CDR2 as SASEGT. Sequencing used immunoSEQ multiplex PCR; TCRdb keeps in-frame clones, though not all of them. The sample consists of approximately 30,000 clones, roughly nine tenths of them appearing once. This sequence joins TRBV6-1 and TRBJ2-7; D may be TRBD1 or TRBD2 (6 bases each). The specimen comprised CD4+ or CD8+ T cells sorted from blood, sampled in a trial of the OX40 agonist ivuxolimab. The clonotype comes from an adult with an advanced solid tumor such as melanoma, head and neck, liver or kidney cancer. Here the CDR3 reads CASSLGGTYEQYF. CDR3 nucleotides: TGTGCCAGCAGCCTGGGGGGCACCTACGAGCAGTACTTC.